This T cell receptor (beta chain) comes out of a study of patients and donors after allogeneic stem cell transplantation. TCRdb itself ran the RT-PCR reads through MiXCR, one entry per CDR3 protein. The data contain 800,000 to 1,000,000 distinct CDR3 sequences, approximately 18% of them singletons. This clonotype was recorded a few times. The CDR3 spans 18 residues. V was cut by 4 bases and J by 0 bases, with 16 bases left in between. CDR1 is SGHDN, CDR2 FVKESK, per germline. This receptor was identified in a human donor who was either an allogeneic HSCT recipient or a stem cell or donor lymphocyte infusion donor (not recorded which). It is not recorded whose cells these are; they may come from a transplant donor. The genes are TRBV14 and TRBJ2-6, with unresolved D. What was sequenced was blood, either unsorted or a sorted T cell fraction (not recorded which). CDR3 region: CASSRFDGFFSGANVLTF. The CDR3 nucleotides are TGTGCCAGCAGCCGCTTCGACGGGTTCTTCTCTGGGGCCAACGTCCTGACTTTC.